This T cell receptor beta chain was obtained from a study of blood T cells in healthy people across ages. Whole-study findings and limits: Relative to aged donors, long-lived donors carried more naive CD4+ cells and displayed higher diversity.

On this clonotype: As yet, its antigen is unknown.

Then a second PCR, running about 7 to 11 cycles, was carried out with a sample-barcoded 5' primer and a J-beta primer mix. A 12-random-nucleotide template-switch adaptor tagged each cDNA molecule. One entry per CDR3 protein results from TCRdb running MiXCR on the 5' RACE reads. Here the sample spans 910,000 or so distinct CDR3 sequences, around 54% being singletons. Material for sequencing was blood. The sequence was obtained from a woman aged 60-75 years in good health.

The CDR3 sequence: CATGDRRSGNTIYF. The CDR3 region has the DNA TGTGCCACCGGGGATAGACGCTCTGGAAACACCATATATTTT. The J gene is TRBJ1-3, the V gene TRBV28; D gene uncertain. Trimming shortened V by 10 bases and J by 0 bases, and 13 bases separated the two germline ends. The CDR3 sequence is 14 residues long. The germline V gene has CDR1 MDHEN and CDR2 SYDVKM.